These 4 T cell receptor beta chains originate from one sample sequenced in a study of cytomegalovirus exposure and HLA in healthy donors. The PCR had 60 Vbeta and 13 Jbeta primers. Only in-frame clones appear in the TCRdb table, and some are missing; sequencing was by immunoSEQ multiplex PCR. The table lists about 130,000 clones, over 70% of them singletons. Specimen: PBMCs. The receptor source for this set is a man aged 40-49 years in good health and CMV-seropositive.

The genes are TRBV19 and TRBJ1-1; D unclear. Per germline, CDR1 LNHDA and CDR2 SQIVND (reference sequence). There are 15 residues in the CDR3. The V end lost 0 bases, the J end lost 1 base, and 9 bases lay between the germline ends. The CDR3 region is CASSIETGWNTEAFF. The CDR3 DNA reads TGTGCCAGTAGTATAGAGACGGGGTGGAACACTGAAGCTTTCTTT.

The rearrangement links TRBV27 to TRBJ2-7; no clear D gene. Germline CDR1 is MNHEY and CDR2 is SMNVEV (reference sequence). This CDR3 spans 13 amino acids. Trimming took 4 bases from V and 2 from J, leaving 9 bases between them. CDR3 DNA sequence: TGTGCCAGCAGTTCCGGTTCCACCTACGAGCAGTACTTC. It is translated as CASSSGSTYEQYF.

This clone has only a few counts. CDR3 protein: CASSEKQGAQAEAFF. In nucleotides, the CDR3 is TGTGCCAGCAGCGAGAAACAGGGGGCGCAGGCTGAAGCTTTCTTT. This chain joins TRBV5-4 and TRBJ1-1; 9 nucleotides align to TRBD1. The CDR3 loop spans 15 amino acids. Losses at the gene ends were 4 bases for V and 6 bases for J; bases not matched to a gene: 10. CDR1 and CDR2 (germline): SGHNT, YYREEE (reference sequence).

The CDR3 DNA reads TGTGCCAGCAGTGAAGCGCAGGGTCTACCTGGAAACACCATATATTTT. It encodes CASSEAQGLPGNTIYF. The chain has TRBV6-1 and TRBJ1-3; tentative D call: TRBD1 (5 bases). Trimming removed 0 bases from V and 2 bases from J, with 11 bases in between. The CDR3 has 16 amino acids. Germline CDR1 is MNHNS and CDR2 is SASEGT.